The clone carrying this T cell receptor beta chain was seen only a few times. Its antigen is currently unknown. The sample comes from a study of blood T cells in healthy people across ages. Trimming took 2 bases from V and 7 from J, leaving 19 bases between them. Germline-derived CDR1 and CDR2 are SGHDT and YYEEEE. The length of the CDR3 is 15 residues. For the second PCR, which ran for roughly 6 to 12 cycles, a sample-barcoded 5' primer and a J-beta primer mix were used. Through a template-switch adaptor with 12 random nucleotides, each cDNA molecule received a tag. TCRdb re-analysed the 5' RACE reads in MiXCR, keeping a single row per CDR3 protein. The sample shows about 690,000 distinct CDR3 sequences, about 43% of them seen only once. Researchers collected 9.5 to 10 milliliters of peripheral blood from every single donor. Regarding the study as a whole: Versus aged donors, long-lived donors had higher diversity and more naive CD4+ cells.

The TCR sequence derives from an older man in good health. The specimen sequenced was blood. This chain links TRBV5-6 with TRBJ2-7, with a tentative D call TRBD2 (6 bases). The CDR3 here is CASSFKGSPGEEQYF. Here the CDR3 DNA reads TGTGCCAGCAGCTTTAAGGGCAGCCCGGGGGAGGAGCAGTACTTC.